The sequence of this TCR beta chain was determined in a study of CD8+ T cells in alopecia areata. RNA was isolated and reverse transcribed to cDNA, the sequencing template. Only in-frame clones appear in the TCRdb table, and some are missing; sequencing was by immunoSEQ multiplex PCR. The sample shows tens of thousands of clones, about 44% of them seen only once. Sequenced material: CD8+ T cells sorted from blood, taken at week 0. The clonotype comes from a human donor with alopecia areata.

CDR3: CASEAVDGTQYF. In DNA, the CDR3 is TGTGCCAGCGAAGCAGTCGATGGGACCCAGTACTTC. The chain joins TRBV6-1 to TRBJ2-5; no reliable D call. Germline V gene sequence: CDR1 MNHNS, CDR2 SASEGT. Deletions cut 8 bases from V and 7 bases from J, with 14 bases between. The CDR3 runs 12 residues.